The sequence of this T cell receptor (beta chain) was determined in a study of tumor and adjacent non-tumor tissue in lung cancer. Study-wide context: Histology: about twelve adenocarcinoma, a couple of squamous cell carcinoma, 1 small cell lung cancer. Each sample yielded about 4.17 million productive TCRbeta reads on average.

No cell sorting was done before RNA was extracted from the tissue. Distant lung tissue was collected more than 3 cm away from the tumor edge. This clonotype came up many times. The antigen is undetermined. Three rounds of nested PCR, following a modified ARM-PCR protocol, produced the TCRbeta library. Each CDR3 protein is one row after TCRdb ran MiXCR on the multiplex PCR reads. This table holds about 110,000 distinct CDR3 sequences, about 63% found once. General study findings and limits: TCR diversity was significantly greater in tumor than normal lung tissue.

This CDR3 spans 14 amino acids. V lost 0 bases, J lost 9 bases, and 10 bases lay in between. Germline lookup yields CDR1 SGHNT and CDR2 YYREEE (reference sequence). The sequenced material came from distant non-tumor lung tissue. The chain employs TRBV5-4 and TRBJ1-6, with D perhaps matching TRBD1 (5 bases). The TCR sequence derives from a man aged 55 to 69 with non-small cell lung cancer. As DNA, the CDR3 is TGTGCCAGCAGCTTGGCAGGGTACGGTTCACCCCTCCACTTT. The encoded protein is CASSLAGYGSPLHF.